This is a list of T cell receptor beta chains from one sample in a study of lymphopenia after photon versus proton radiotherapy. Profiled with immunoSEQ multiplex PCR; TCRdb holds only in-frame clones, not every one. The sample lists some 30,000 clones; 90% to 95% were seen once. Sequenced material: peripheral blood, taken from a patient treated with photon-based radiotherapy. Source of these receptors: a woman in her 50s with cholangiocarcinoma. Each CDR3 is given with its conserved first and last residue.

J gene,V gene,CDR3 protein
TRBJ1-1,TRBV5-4,CASSLAKGVGTEAFF
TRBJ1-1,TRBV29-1,CSGLYRVDTEAFF
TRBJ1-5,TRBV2,CASSDGTVSNQPQHF
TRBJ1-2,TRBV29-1,CSAGEGPRYGYTF
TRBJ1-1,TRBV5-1,CASSSSAGTNTEAFF
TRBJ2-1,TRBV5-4,CASSPGGPNEQFF
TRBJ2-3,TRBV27,CASSPPLAGGTDTQYF
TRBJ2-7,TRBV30,CAWSHTTGSYEQYF
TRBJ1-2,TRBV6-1,CASSAVLLQTGSTYGYTF
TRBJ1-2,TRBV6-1,CASSAAGVNYGYTF
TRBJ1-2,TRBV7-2,CASSLVPGDGYTF
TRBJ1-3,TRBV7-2,CASSLSTGGNTIYF
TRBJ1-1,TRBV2,CASSVGQGVKTEAFF
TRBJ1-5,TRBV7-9,CASSPDRNQPQHF
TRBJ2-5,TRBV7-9,CASSLARFGQAVETQYF
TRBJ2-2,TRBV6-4,CASSPGQGYTGELFF
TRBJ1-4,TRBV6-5,CASQNGEKLFF
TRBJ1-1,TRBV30,CAWSRGTGNTEAFF
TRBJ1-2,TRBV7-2,CASSPTGLEVYGYTF
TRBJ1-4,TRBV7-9,CASSQSTDEKLFF
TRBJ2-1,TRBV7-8,CASAGGGEQFF
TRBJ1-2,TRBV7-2,CASSSRGRTSTNYGYTF
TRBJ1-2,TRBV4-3,CASSPARRSGYTF
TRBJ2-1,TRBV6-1,CASNSGQGLYEQFF
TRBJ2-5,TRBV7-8,CASSPDGQETQYF
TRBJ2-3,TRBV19,CASSIFSSTDTQYF
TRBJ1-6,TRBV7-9,CAAHANPLSYNSPLHF
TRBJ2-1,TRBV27,CASSLFGRLSYNEQFF
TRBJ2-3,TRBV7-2,CASSIGTQYF
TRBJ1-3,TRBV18,CASSPPGTAGNTIYF
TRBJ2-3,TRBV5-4,CASSLNDRTDTQYF